This T cell receptor beta chain was sequenced in a study of chemoradiotherapy in HPV16-positive cancers. Study as a whole: Functional T-cell assays on a couple of HPV16-positive patients' cells defined candidate HPV-specific clones and common TCR motifs.

Of note for this clone: The antigen remains unidentified.

Study-level results: During treatment, candidate HPV-specific clones and E7-related motifs expanded in tumor. For HPV16-positive patients, expanding HPV-responsive T cells associated with longer recurrence-free survival.

Repeated repertoire sampling spanned the course of chemoradiotherapy. Trimming at V came to 0 bases and at J to 8 bases, leaving 2 bases not matched to a gene. CDR3 size: 13 residues. Germline CDR1 reads MGHRA; CDR2 reads YSYEKL. The repertoire was sequenced with immunoSEQ multiplex PCR; TCRdb's copy has only in-frame clones and lacks some. This table holds 25,000 to 40,000 clones, 88% found once. This TCR came from a human donor with HPV-associated anogenital cancer. The source was blood, collected from a patient who underwent chemoradiotherapy. The chain carries TRBV4-1 and TRBJ1-2, with TRBD1 matching over 8 bases. CDR3 nucleotide sequence: TGCGCCAGCAGCCAAGACAGGGGGCTGGGCTACACCTTC. Residues: CASSQDRGLGYTF.